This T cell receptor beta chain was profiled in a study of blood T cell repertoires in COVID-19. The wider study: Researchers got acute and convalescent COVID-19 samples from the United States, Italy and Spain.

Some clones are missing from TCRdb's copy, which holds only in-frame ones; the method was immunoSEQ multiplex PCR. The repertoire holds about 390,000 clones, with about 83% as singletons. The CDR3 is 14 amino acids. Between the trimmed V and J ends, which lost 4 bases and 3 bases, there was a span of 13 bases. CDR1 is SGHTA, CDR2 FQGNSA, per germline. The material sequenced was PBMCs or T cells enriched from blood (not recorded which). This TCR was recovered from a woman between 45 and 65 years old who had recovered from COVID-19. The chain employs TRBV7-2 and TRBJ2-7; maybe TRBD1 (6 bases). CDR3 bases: TGTGCCAGCAGCTCAGGACAGTTGCTCTACGAGCAGTACTTC. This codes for CASSSGQLLYEQYF.